This TCR beta chain emerged from a study of blood T cell repertoires in COVID-19. For the study at large: The origin of the acute and convalescent COVID-19 samples was the United States, Italy and Spain.

J was trimmed by 7 bases and V by 4 bases; bases with no gene match: 15. Germline CDR1 and CDR2: SEHNR and FQNEAQ (reference sequence). The CDR3 totals 18 residues. Authors' data handling: Estimation of nucleated cell counts was performed using reference gene primer amplification. TCRdb keeps only in-frame clones here, not all; method: immunoSEQ multiplex PCR. For V, J and clone size, that table is used; D and trimming come from the DNA. The sample lists some 290,000 clones, approximately 81% seen once, with under 3% in the top ten. The gene calls are TRBV7-9 and TRBJ1-4, with 10 bases identical to TRBD1. Source material: peripheral blood. The origin of this receptor is a woman in her fifties or sixties with active or convalescent COVID-19. CDR3 bases: TGTGCCAGCAGCTCCCGGCCGGGACAGGGGAGTAAGGGTGAAAAACTGTTTTTT. As protein: CASSSRPGQGSKGEKLFF.